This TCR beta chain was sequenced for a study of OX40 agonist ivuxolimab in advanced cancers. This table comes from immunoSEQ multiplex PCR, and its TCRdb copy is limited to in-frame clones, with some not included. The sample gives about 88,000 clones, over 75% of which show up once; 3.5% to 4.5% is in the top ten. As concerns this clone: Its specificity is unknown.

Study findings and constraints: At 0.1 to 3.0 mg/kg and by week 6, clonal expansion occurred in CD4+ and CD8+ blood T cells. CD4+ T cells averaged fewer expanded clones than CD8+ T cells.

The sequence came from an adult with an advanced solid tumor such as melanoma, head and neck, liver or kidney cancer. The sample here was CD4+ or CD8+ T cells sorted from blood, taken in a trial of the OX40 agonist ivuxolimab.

In nucleotides, the CDR3 is TGTGCCAGCAGCTTAAGCCGCGCGGGGGGGAGGAACAATGAGCAGTTCTTC. Protein product: CASSLSRAGGRNNEQFF. V and J are TRBV7-8 and TRBJ2-1, with 9 bases that match TRBD2. The CDR3 spans 17 residues. The germline gives CDR1 SGHVS, CDR2 FQNEAQ. The J segment lost 5 bases and the V segment lost 2 bases, leaving 10 bases of the junction unmatched.